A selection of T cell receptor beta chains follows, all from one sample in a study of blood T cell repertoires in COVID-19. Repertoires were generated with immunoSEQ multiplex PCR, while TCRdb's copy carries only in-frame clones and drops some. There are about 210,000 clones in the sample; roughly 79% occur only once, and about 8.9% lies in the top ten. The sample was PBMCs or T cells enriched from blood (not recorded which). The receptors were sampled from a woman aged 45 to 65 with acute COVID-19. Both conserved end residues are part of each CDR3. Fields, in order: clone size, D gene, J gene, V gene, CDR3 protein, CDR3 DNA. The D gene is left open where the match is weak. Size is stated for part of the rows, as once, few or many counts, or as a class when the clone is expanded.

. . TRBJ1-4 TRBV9 CASSVAGNDEKLFF TGTGCCAGCAGCGTAGCCGGGAACGATGAAAAACTGTTTTTT
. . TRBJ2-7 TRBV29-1 CSVGSQAYEQYF TGCAGCGTTGGTTCGCAGGCCTACGAGCAGTACTTC
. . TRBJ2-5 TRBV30 CAWSAREETQYF TGTGCCTGGAGTGCTAGAGAAGAGACCCAGTACTTC
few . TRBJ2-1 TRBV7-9 CASSLRGFSTHNEQFF TGTGCCAGCAGCTTAAGGGGGTTTAGCACCCACAATGAGCAGTTCTTC
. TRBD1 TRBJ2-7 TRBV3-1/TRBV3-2 CASSQVAGGIYEQYF TGTGCCAGCAGCCAAGTAGCAGGGGGCATTTACGAGCAGTACTTC
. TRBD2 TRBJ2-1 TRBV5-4 CATGTSGSGEQFF TGTGCCACCGGGACTAGCGGGAGTGGTGAGCAGTTCTTC
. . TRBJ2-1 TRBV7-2 CASKPVGGNAEQFF TGTGCCAGTAAACCCGTTGGCGGGAACGCTGAGCAGTTCTTC
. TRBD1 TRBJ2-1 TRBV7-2 CASGSGTVYNEQFF TGTGCCAGCGGTTCCGGGACAGTCTACAATGAGCAGTTCTTC
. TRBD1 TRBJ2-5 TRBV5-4 CASSLGWGQIQETQYF TGTGCCAGCAGCTTAGGCTGGGGACAGATACAAGAGACCCAGTACTTC
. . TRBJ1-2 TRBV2 CASTARPNYGYTF TGTGCCAGCACGGCCAGGCCTAACTATGGCTACACCTTC